One and the same sample provided the 7 T cell receptor beta chains below, sequenced in a study of patients and donors after allogeneic stem cell transplantation. MiXCR, run by TCRdb on the RT-PCR reads, gives a single entry per CDR3 protein. The repertoire consists of over 150,000 distinct CDR3 sequences, with roughly 31% occurring once and the leading ten covering under 3.5%. Sequenced: blood, either unsorted or a sorted T cell fraction (not recorded which). These receptors were taken from a human donor who was either an allogeneic HSCT recipient or a stem cell or donor lymphocyte infusion donor (not recorded which). It is not recorded whose cells these are; they may come from a transplant donor.

V is TRBV11-3 and J is TRBJ2-2, with D possibly matching TRBD2 (5 bases). Per germline, CDR1 SGHNT and CDR2 YENEEA. The CDR3 loop spans 14 amino acids. V gave up 4 bases and J gave up 6 bases, with 12 bases separating them. The CDR3 loop reads CASSSDSGAGELFF. The CDR3 nucleotides are TGTGCCAGCAGCTCGGACTCCGGGGCCGGGGAGCTGTTTTTT.

CDR3 region: CASSESAGPRSTEAFF. The CDR3 DNA reads TGCGCCAGCAGTGAGTCCGCTGGGCCGCGGAGCACTGAAGCTTTCTTT. The chain links TRBV10-1 to TRBJ1-1; D gene unclear. V shed 0 bases and J shed 4 bases, with 15 bases lying between them. The CDR3 totals 16 residues. Germline-derived CDR1 and CDR2 are WNHNN and SYGVQD (reference sequence).

This chain links TRBV7-6 with TRBJ2-2; D remains ambiguous. Trimming left V 1 base short and J 10 bases short, with 7 bases between. This CDR3 is 12 amino acids long. The germline V gene encodes CDR1 SGHVS and CDR2 FNYEAQ. The CDR3 spells CASSLGPAELFF. CDR3 nucleotides: TGTGCCAGCAGCTTAGGACCAGCGGAGCTGTTTTTT.

This clonotype is a singleton in its sample. The rearrangement links TRBV20-1 to TRBJ2-7, with 13 bases fitting TRBD2. This CDR3 has 16 amino acids. The V gene's germline CDR1 is DFQATT and CDR2 SNEGSKA (reference sequence). V trimming: 6 bases; J trimming: 3 bases; junction bases outside the gene matches: 11. The CDR3 DNA reads as TGCAGTGCCAGACGGACTAGCGGGAGTCCCATCTACGAGCAGTACTTC. Residues: CSARRTSGSPIYEQYF.

This chain links TRBV3-1 with TRBJ2-7; 11 bases map to TRBD2. J gave up 5 bases and V 0 bases, and 3 bases lay outside the gene matches. From germline, CDR1 is LGHDT and CDR2 YNNKEL (reference sequence). The CDR3 is 15 residues long. CDR3 DNA sequence: TGTGCCAGCAGCCAAGAAACTAGCGGGAGTGACGAGCAGTACTTC. Translated: CASSQETSGSDEQYF.

The rearrangement joins TRBV7-9 to TRBJ1-6; the D is unclear. The V end was cut by 1 base, the J end by 7 bases, with 11 bases between. The germline V gene has CDR1 SEHNR and CDR2 FQNEAQ (reference sequence). CDR3 length equals 15 residues. The CDR3 bases are TGTGCCAGCAGCTTAGTAGGATGGAGAAATTCACCCCTCCACTTT. This sequence encodes CASSLVGWRNSPLHF.

This clonotype is medium-sized. The V and J genes are TRBV5-1 and TRBJ1-2; D not certain. Germline values: CDR1 SGHRS, CDR2 YFSETQ. Trimming removed 0 bases at V and 6 bases at J, with 9 bases between. There are 13 residues in the CDR3. The CDR3 DNA reads TGCGCCAGCAGCTTGGGGGGATCGGATGGCTACACCTTC. It translates to CASSLGGSDGYTF.